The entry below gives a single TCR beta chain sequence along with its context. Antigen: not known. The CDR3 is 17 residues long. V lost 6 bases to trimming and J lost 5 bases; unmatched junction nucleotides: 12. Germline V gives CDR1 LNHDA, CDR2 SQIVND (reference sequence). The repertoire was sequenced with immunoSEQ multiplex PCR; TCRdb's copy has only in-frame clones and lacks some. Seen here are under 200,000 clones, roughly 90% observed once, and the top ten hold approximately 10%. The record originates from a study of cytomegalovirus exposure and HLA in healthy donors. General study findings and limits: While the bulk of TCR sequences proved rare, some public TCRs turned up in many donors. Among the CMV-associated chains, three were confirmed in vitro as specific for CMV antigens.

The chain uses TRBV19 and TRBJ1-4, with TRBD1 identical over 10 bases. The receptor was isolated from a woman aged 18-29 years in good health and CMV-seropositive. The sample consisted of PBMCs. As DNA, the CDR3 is TGTGCCAGTAGACAAGACAGGGGGCCAGCGGAAAATGAAAAACTGTTTTTT. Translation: CASRQDRGPAENEKLFF.